This T cell receptor beta chain was sequenced for a study of cytomegalovirus exposure and HLA in healthy donors. Study findings and constraints: A later analysis found most CMV-associated TCR beta chains apparently HLA-restricted. Relative to the approximately 680-donor mean, N-insertions were reportedly fewer in an Asian-associated ancestry cluster in a later analysis.

The CDR3 contains 14 residues. Germline CDR1 SGHDT, CDR2 YYEEEE. V was pared by 4 bases and J by 3 bases, with 13 bases between. This clone has a handful of counts. The antigen remains unidentified. Vbeta (60) and Jbeta (13) primers were used in the PCR. The repertoire was sequenced with immunoSEQ multiplex PCR; TCRdb's copy has only in-frame clones and lacks some. The data show under 80,000 clones, around 67% seen once. The TCR sequence derives from a woman aged 30 to 39 in good health and CMV-seronegative. V and J are TRBV5-6 and TRBJ1-2; tentative D call: TRBD1 (6 bases). The sequenced sample was PBMCs. DNA of the CDR3: TGTGCCAGCAGCACGATACAGGGCTACTATGGCTACACCTTC. Translation gives CASSTIQGYYGYTF.